Below are 22 T cell receptor beta chains sequenced from a single sample in a study of tumor-infiltrating lymphocytes in primary liver carcinoma. The researchers obtained blood RNA from unsorted whole blood and also extracted germline DNA. The researchers produced TCR beta cDNA from around 500 ng total RNA with a constant-region primer. Libraries of TCR beta came from three nested multiplex PCR rounds with slightly modified ARM-PCR. It was with TRBV1-TRBV30 forward primers and a C-beta reverse primer that the first two PCR rounds were run, at about 10 cycles each. Each CDR3 protein is one row after TCRdb ran MiXCR on the multiplex PCR reads. The table records 330,000 or so distinct CDR3 sequences, about 65% of them present only once. Source material: peripheral blood. All receptors derive from a middle-aged man with primary liver carcinoma and hepatitis B virus infection.

Details on this clonotype: In this CDR3 the conserved last residue, phenylalanine or tryptophan, is missing, so a read error is likely. This sequence joins TRBV6-1 and TRBJ2-3; no clear D. The CDR3 runs 13 residues. CDR1 is MNHNS and CDR2 is SASEGT in the germline V gene. Trimming removed 8 bases at V and 3 bases at J, with 12 bases between. CDR3 nucleotides: TGTGCCAGCGCGGAGTTATGGACAGATACGCAGTATTTG. Its protein is CASAELWTDTQYL.

As to this clonotype: No conserved phenylalanine or tryptophan ends this CDR3, so it is likely a read error. The V call is TRBV4-1, the J call TRBJ2-3; D not certain. The CDR3 runs 12 residues. The germline V and J ends were trimmed by 3 bases and 8 bases, with 9 bases remaining between them. Germline CDR1 and CDR2: MGHRA and YSYEKL. CDR3 in DNA: TGCGCCAGCAGCCATCCCAGAGGTACGCAGTATCTT. It is translated as CASSHPRGTQYL.

Many counts were recorded for this clonotype. V and J are TRBV12-3 or TRBV12-4 and TRBJ2-3; 11 bases are a match to TRBD2. This CDR3 comprises 14 residues. After removal of 7 bases from V and 4 bases from J, the junction contained 4 bases not matched to a gene. The CDR3 loop reads CASIGTSGPDTQYF. CDR3 in DNA: TGTGCCAGCATCGGGACTAGCGGTCCAGATACGCAGTATTTT.

This clonotype has ten or more counts. V gene TRBV4-1 combines with J gene TRBJ2-1; perhaps D is TRBD1 or TRBD2 (5 bases each). CDR1 is MGHRA, CDR2 YSYEKL, per germline. The CDR3 runs 16 residues. Trimming took 2 bases from V and 15 from J, leaving 26 bases between them. CDR3 DNA: TGCGCCAGCAGCCAACCTACAGCAGGGAGCCCCTCGAGCATGTTCTTC. Amino acids: CASSQPTAGSPSSMFF.

Only one count was recorded for this clonotype. A clone one base away is much larger, so this may be a read error. The J gene is TRBJ2-3, the V gene TRBV4-1; 8 positions match TRBD1. The CDR3 is 14 amino acids. CDR1 is MGHRA and CDR2 is YSYEKL in the germline V gene. CDR3 protein: CSSSQGAGTDTQYF. The CDR3 DNA sequence: TGCTCCAGCAGCCAGGGGGCTGGAACAGATACGCAGTATTTT.

Remarks on this clonotype: A much larger clone differs from this one at a single base, so this may be a read error. The CDR3 protein is CASSPPAETEQFF. The CDR3 region has the DNA TGTGCCAGCAGCCCCCCGGCGGAGACTGAGCAGTTCTTC. The chain employs TRBV6-2 or TRBV6-3 and TRBJ2-1; no clear D. V shed 6 bases and J shed 9 bases, with 15 bases lying between them. Germline CDR1 is MNHEY and CDR2 is SVGEGT. This CDR3 comprises 13 residues.

This chain uses TRBV14 with TRBJ2-3, with D hard to call. The CDR3 is made up of 14 amino acids. V was pared by 3 bases and J by 2 bases, with 9 bases between. Germline values: CDR1 SGHDN, CDR2 FVKESK. CDR3 sequence reads: CASSQIDFTDTQYF. In DNA form, the CDR3 reads TGTGCCAGCAGCCAGATAGATTTCACAGATACGCAGTATTTT.

This clonotype was observed many times. The J gene is TRBJ2-1, the V gene TRBV5-6; TRBD2 agrees at 7 bases. Germline V lookup: CDR1 SGHDT, CDR2 YYEEEE. The CDR3 is 16 amino acids. V shed 3 bases and J 3 bases; nucleotides not matched to a gene: 9. This CDR3 is CASSSHLAADYNEQFF. The CDR3 nucleotides read TGTGCCAGCAGCTCGCATCTAGCGGCAGACTACAATGAGCAGTTCTTC.

On this clonotype itself: Given a much more abundant clone one base away, this may be a read error. V usage is TRBV6-2 or TRBV6-3 and J usage is TRBJ2-1; 11 bases align to TRBD2. From germline, CDR1 is MNHEY and CDR2 SVGEGT. The CDR3 consists of 13 residues. V lost 7 bases to trimming and J lost 11 bases; unmatched junction nucleotides: 7. The CDR3 DNA reads as TGTGCCAGCATCCCTGGGACTAGCGGCAAGCAGTTCTTC. This sequence encodes CASIPGTSGKQFF.

This chain connects TRBV11-2 to TRBJ2-3; D gene uncertain. V was trimmed by 8 bases and J by 0 bases, leaving 15 bases between them. Germline assignment: CDR1 SGHAT and CDR2 FQNNGV. The CDR3 spans 15 residues. The CDR3 sequence: CASGPNVHSTDTQYF. CDR3 nucleotides: TGTGCCAGCGGCCCCAACGTCCATAGCACAGATACGCAGTATTTT.

Turning to this clonotype: One end of the junction does not line up with germline, which may come from a read error. This chain uses TRBV6-4 with TRBJ2-3, with a tentative D call TRBD1 (6 bases). The CDR3 length is 13 residues. The germline V gene encodes CDR1 MRHNA and CDR2 SNTAGT. Here the CDR3 DNA reads TGTGCCAGCAGTCAGGGGCCCACAGATACGGAGTATTTT. Protein: CASSQGPTDTEYF.

Note on this clonotype: This sequence may be a read error, since a much larger clone differs from it by one base. The V gene is TRBV10-3, the J gene TRBJ2-2; a weak D match, TRBD2 (5 bases). The germline gives CDR1 ENHRY, CDR2 SYGVKD. The CDR3 is 14 amino acids. In DNA, the CDR3 is TGTGCCATCAGTGAGAAGTACAACACCGGGGAGCTGTCTTTT. Translating gives CAISEKYNTGELSF.

This clonotype was picked up many times. The CDR3 nucleotides are TGTGCCAGCAGCTCAGGGACTAACTCCTACAATGAGCAGTTCTTC. Amino acid sequence: CASSSGTNSYNEQFF. V is TRBV11-1 and J is TRBJ2-1, with 7 bases aligning to TRBD2. The CDR3 is 15 residues long. Germline V gene sequence: CDR1 SGHAT, CDR2 FQDESV (reference sequence). V lost 4 bases to trimming and J lost 0 bases; unmatched junction nucleotides: 3.

The chain has TRBV6-5 and TRBJ2-6; a possible D gene is TRBD1 (5 bases). The CDR3 covers 17 residues. The germline gives CDR1 MNHEY, CDR2 SVGAGI. Trimming pared 1 base from V and 1 base from J, leaving 11 bases between. CDR3: CASSYFQGLSGANVLTF. The DNA for the CDR3 is TGTGCCAGCAGTTACTTCCAGGGTTTATCTGGGGCCAACGTCCTGACTTTC.

This clonotype was counted ten times or more. The chain links TRBV6-6 to TRBJ1-1; D gene unclear. Germline V gives CDR1 MNHNY, CDR2 SVGAGI (reference sequence). The V end was cut by 5 bases, the J end by 1 base, with 11 bases between. This CDR3 has 14 residues. CDR3 residues: CASSEKGKNTEAFF. The CDR3 nucleotides are TGTGCCAGCAGTGAAAAAGGAAAGAACACTGAAGCTTTCTTT.

Remarks on this clonotype: At one end the junction does not follow the germline gene, possibly because of a read error. The gene calls are TRBV11-2 and TRBJ2-7; D uncertain. Germline V gene data show CDR1 as SGHAT and CDR2 as FQNNGV. The CDR3 loop spans 15 amino acids. DNA for the CDR3: TGTGCCAGCAGCCGTCAGGCGGATAGCTCCTACGTGCAGTACTTC. It translates to CASSRQADSSYVQYF.

Worth noting for this clonotype: This may be a read error, as it is one base from a much larger clone. The chain employs TRBV6-2 or TRBV6-3 and TRBJ2-7; a possible D gene is TRBD2 (6 bases). V was pared by 4 bases and J by 2 bases, with 15 bases between. Germline values: CDR1 MNHEY, CDR2 SVGEGT. The CDR3 spans 15 residues. CDR3 in amino acids: CASSLFIGSTYEQYF. The CDR3 DNA follows: TGTGCCAGCAGTTTGTTTATCGGGAGTACCTACGAGCAGTACTTC.

A note on this clonotype: This likely comes from a read error, as the CDR3 has no conserved phenylalanine or tryptophan at its end. The chain uses TRBV11-2 and TRBJ2-2, with D possibly matching TRBD1 (5 bases). The length of the CDR3 is 19 residues. Germline CDR1 reads SGHAT; CDR2 reads FQNNGV. V lost 1 base and J 6 bases, leaving 24 bases between the germline ends. The CDR3 DNA reads TGTGCCAGCAGCTTAGTAGCCCTACATGGTGACACCAGGGCCGGGGAGCTGTTTCTT. It encodes CASSLVALHGDTRAGELFL.

This clonotype was picked up a small number of times. The chain has TRBV28 and TRBJ2-1; D remains ambiguous. The germline V gene encodes CDR1 MDHEN and CDR2 SYDVKM. CDR3 length: 15 amino acids. V was pared by 10 bases and J by 0 bases, with 16 bases between. CDR3 loop: CANNLAVSSYNEQFF. The DNA of the CDR3 is TGTGCCAACAACCTCGCCGTATCCTCCTACAATGAGCAGTTCTTC.

The V and J genes are TRBV9 and TRBJ1-3; D is undetermined. Deletions cut 4 bases from V and 1 base from J, with 12 bases between. This CDR3 comprises 15 residues. The germline V gene encodes CDR1 SGDLS and CDR2 YYNGEE. The CDR3 DNA reads TGTGCCAGCAGCATAACCCCCGCGTCTGGAAACACCATATATTTT. It specifies CASSITPASGNTIYF. Full variable domain (remainder filled in from reference TRBV9 and TRBJ1-3): DSGVTQTPKHLITATGQRVTLRCSPRSGDLSVYWYQQSLDQGLQFLIQYYNGEERAKGNILERFSAQQFPDLHSELNLSSLELGDSALYFCASSITPASGNTIYFGEGSWLTVV.

This clonotype was observed a handful of times. V usage is TRBV14 and J usage is TRBJ2-1; D is perhaps TRBD1 or TRBD2 (6 bases each). The germline V and J ends were trimmed by 1 base and 7 bases, with 17 bases remaining between them. Germline-derived CDR1 and CDR2 are SGHDN and FVKESK. The CDR3 covers 16 residues. CDR3 DNA sequence: TGTGCCAGCAGCCAAGGGGGGGCCTTGTCCCTTAATGAGCAGTTCTTC. Translation: CASSQGGALSLNEQFF.

Concerning this clonotype: This may arise from a read error, as a much more abundant clone is one base away. The chain couples TRBV12-3 or TRBV12-4 to TRBJ2-1, with D perhaps TRBD2 (6 bases). Trimming left V 7 bases short and J 2 bases short, with 15 bases between. The CDR3 consists of 15 residues. The CDR3 protein is CASNIGTSPYNEQFF. Written as DNA, the CDR3 is TGTGCCAGCAATATAGGGACTTCCCCCTACAATGAGCAGTTCTTC.